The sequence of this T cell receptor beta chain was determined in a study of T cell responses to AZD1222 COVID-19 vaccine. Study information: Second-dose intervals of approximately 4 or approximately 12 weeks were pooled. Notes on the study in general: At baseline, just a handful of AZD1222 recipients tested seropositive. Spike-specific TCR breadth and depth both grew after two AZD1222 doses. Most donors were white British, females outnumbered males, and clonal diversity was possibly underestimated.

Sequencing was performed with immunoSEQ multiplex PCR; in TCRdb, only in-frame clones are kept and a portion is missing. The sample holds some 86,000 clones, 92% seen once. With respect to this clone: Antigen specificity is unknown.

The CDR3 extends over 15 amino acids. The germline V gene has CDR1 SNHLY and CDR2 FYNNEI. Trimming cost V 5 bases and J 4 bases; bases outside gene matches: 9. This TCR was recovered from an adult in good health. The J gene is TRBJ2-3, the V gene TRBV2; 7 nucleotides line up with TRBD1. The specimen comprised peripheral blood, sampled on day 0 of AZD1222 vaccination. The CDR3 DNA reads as TGTGCCAGCAGTTTCGACAGGGTAGGGCCAGATACGCAGTATTTT. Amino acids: CASSFDRVGPDTQYF.